These 13 T cell receptor beta chains share one sample of origin, sequenced in a study of early T cells in non-severe SARS-CoV-2 infection. TCRdb re-analysed the 5' RACE reads in MiXCR, keeping a single row per CDR3 protein. In the table there are over 50,000 distinct CDR3 sequences, under 15% of which are singletons. The sample here was whole blood, taken at baseline. These receptors were taken from an adult who was a healthcare worker with PCR-confirmed SARS-CoV-2 infection or an uninfected control (not recorded which).

The CDR3 reads CASIRDPNTEAFF. For the CDR3, the DNA is TGTGCCAGCATTAGGGACCCGAACACTGAAGCTTTCTTT. The chain links TRBV2 to TRBJ1-1, with D possibly being TRBD1 (5 bases). The CDR3 runs to 13 residues. Germline values: CDR1 SNHLY, CDR2 FYNNEI. Trimming left V 7 bases short and J 1 base short, with 10 bases between. Looking up the rest from reference TRBV2 and TRBJ1-1 gives the full variable domain: EPEVTQTPSHQVTQMGQEVILRCVPISNHLYFYWYRQILGQKVEFLVSFYNNEISEKSEIFDDQFSVERPDGSNFTLKIRSTKLEDSAMYFCASIRDPNTEAFFGQGTRLTVV.

This clonotype showed up many times. This chain links TRBV6-1 with TRBJ2-3, with D unclear. The CDR3 loop spans 14 amino acids. Per germline, CDR1 MNHNS and CDR2 SASEGT. V was shortened by 7 bases and J by 0 bases, with 11 bases between the two germline ends. CDR3 DNA: TGTGCCAGCAAGACGGCAGTAAGCACAGATACGCAGTATTTT. Translated: CASKTAVSTDTQYF.

The chain has TRBV6-4 and TRBJ1-2; D gene unclear. The CDR3 totals 14 residues. The germline V gene encodes CDR1 MRHNA and CDR2 SNTAGT. Trimming removed 0 bases at V and 7 bases at J, with 12 bases between. For the CDR3, the DNA is TGTGCCAGCAGTGACTCTAGGACCCCCAGTGGCTACACCTTC. Translating gives CASSDSRTPSGYTF.

This clonotype was detected only a few times. The chain is built from TRBV12-3 or TRBV12-4 and TRBJ1-6; D remains ambiguous. This CDR3 comprises 15 residues. Trimming took 2 bases from V and 7 from J, leaving 12 bases between them. CDR3 in amino acids: CASSLSGVGNSPLHF. In DNA, the CDR3 is TGTGCCAGCAGTTTATCAGGAGTGGGAAATTCACCCCTCCACTTT.

This clonotype was detected only a few times. This chain connects TRBV6-6 to TRBJ1-1; D is undetermined. The CDR3 is 15 residues long. Deletions cut 4 bases from V and 0 bases from J, with 12 bases between. Germline V gene data show CDR1 as MNHNY and CDR2 as SVGAGI (reference sequence). CDR3 loop: CASSSERVMNTEAFF. CDR3 in DNA: TGTGCCAGCAGTTCAGAGCGTGTTATGAACACTGAAGCTTTCTTT.

V gene TRBV11-3 combines with J gene TRBJ2-3; D assignment may be TRBD1 or TRBD2 (5 bases each). Trimming took off 8 bases at V and 2 bases at J, with 17 bases between the two ends. There are 15 residues in the CDR3. Looked up from germline, CDR1 is SGHNT and CDR2 is YENEEA. The CDR3 protein is CASSPGQHFTDTQYF. The CDR3 nucleotides read TGTGCCAGCTCGCCGGGGCAGCATTTCACAGATACGCAGTATTTT.

DNA of the CDR3: TGTGCCAGCAGCTTAGGAAGTCTCGCCAACGTCCTGACTTTC. It codes for CASSLGSLANVLTF. This sequence joins TRBV11-2 and TRBJ2-6; no definite D call. The germline V gene encodes CDR1 SGHAT and CDR2 FQNNGV. V lost 1 base and J 7 bases, leaving 8 bases between the germline ends. The CDR3 spans 14 residues. Full variable domain (remainder filled in from reference TRBV11-2 and TRBJ2-6): EAGVAQSPRYKIIEKRQSVAFWCNPISGHATLYWYQQILGQGPKLLIQFQNNGVVDDSQLPKDRFSAERLKGVDSTLKIQPAKLEDSAVYLCASSLGSLANVLTFGAGSRLTVL.

This clonotype was recorded at least ten times. The rearrangement uses TRBV12-3 or TRBV12-4 and TRBJ2-7, with a tentative D call TRBD1 (6 bases). The CDR3 consists of 13 residues. The V end lost 6 bases, the J end lost 2 bases, and 11 bases lay between the germline ends. CDR3 coding DNA: TGTGCCAGCAGCCTACAGGGAACCTACGAGCAGTACTTC. This sequence encodes CASSLQGTYEQYF.

CDR3 DNA sequence: TGTGCCATCAGTGAGTCAACAGGGAACTATGGCTACACCTTC. Its translation: CAISESTGNYGYTF. V and J are TRBV10-3 and TRBJ1-2, with a possible D match to TRBD1 (6 bases). Germline CDR1 ENHRY, CDR2 SYGVKD. CDR3 length: 14 residues. Trimming took off 0 bases at V and 2 bases at J, with 7 bases between the two ends.

This clonotype turned up a few times. The chain employs TRBV7-2 and TRBJ2-5; D remains ambiguous. The V gene's germline CDR1 is SGHTA and CDR2 FQGNSA. Trimming removed 0 bases at V and 1 base at J, with 12 bases between. The CDR3 totals 16 residues. CDR3 protein: CASSLAGPGPQETQYF. CDR3 coding DNA: TGTGCCAGCAGCTTAGCCGGACCCGGCCCCCAAGAGACCCAGTACTTC.

This chain joins TRBV10-1 and TRBJ2-5; D is uncertain. This CDR3 has 13 residues. Looked up from germline, CDR1 is WNHNN and CDR2 is SYGVQD (reference sequence). Trimming shortened V by 4 bases and J by 1 base, and 7 bases separated the two germline ends. CDR3 loop: CASSGKGQETQYF. The CDR3 DNA is TGCGCCAGCAGTGGGAAGGGCCAAGAGACCCAGTACTTC.

This clonotype was recorded a few times. The chain recombines TRBV7-8 with TRBJ2-1; D perhaps matches TRBD2 (5 bases). There are 14 residues in the CDR3. The V end was cut by 1 base, the J end by 9 bases, with 13 bases between. Per the germline V gene, CDR1 is SGHVS and CDR2 is FQNEAQ. CDR3 nucleotides: TGTGCCAGCAGCTTAGTCCTGACTAATGCTGAGCAGTTCTTC. Its protein product is CASSLVLTNAEQFF. Full variable domain (rest looked up from reference TRBV7-8 and TRBJ2-1): GAGVSQSPRYKVAKRGQDVALRCDPISGHVSLFWYQQALGQGPEFLTYFQNEAQLDKSGLPSDRFFAERPEGSVSTLKIQRTQQEDSAVYLCASSLVLTNAEQFFGPGTRLTVL.

This clonotype occurred many times. The chain is built from TRBV14 and TRBJ2-7, with D perhaps given as TRBD1 or TRBD2 (5 bases each). The CDR3 extends over 14 amino acids. The germline V gene has CDR1 SGHDN and CDR2 FVKESK. V was pared by 4 bases and J by 5 bases, with 15 bases between. CDR3 loop: CASSLLGPGNEQYF. CDR3 coding DNA: TGTGCCAGCAGCCTTCTGGGGCCGGGGAACGAGCAGTACTTC.